This T cell receptor (beta chain) was identified in a study of early T cells in non-severe SARS-CoV-2 infection. The wider study: Sequenced bulk RNA came from whole blood that was unsorted, and chains were unpaired.

This clonotype was seen a handful of times. The TCR library protocol was used to attach unique molecular identifiers. These identifiers were attached to individual cDNA molecules. Each CDR3 protein is one row after TCRdb ran MiXCR on the 5' RACE reads. This table has about 50,000 distinct CDR3 sequences, about 10% appearing once. V lost 4 bases to trimming and J lost 2 bases, with 4 bases between them. Germline V lookup: CDR1 LNHDA, CDR2 SQIVND (reference sequence). The CDR3 has 12 amino acids. The receptor was isolated from an adult who was a healthcare worker with PCR-confirmed SARS-CoV-2 infection or an uninfected control (not recorded which). The sequenced material came from whole blood. The J gene is TRBJ2-3, the V gene TRBV19; D not resolved. The CDR3 bases are TGTGCCAGTAGTACCAACACAGATACGCAGTATTTT. Amino acids: CASSTNTDTQYF.